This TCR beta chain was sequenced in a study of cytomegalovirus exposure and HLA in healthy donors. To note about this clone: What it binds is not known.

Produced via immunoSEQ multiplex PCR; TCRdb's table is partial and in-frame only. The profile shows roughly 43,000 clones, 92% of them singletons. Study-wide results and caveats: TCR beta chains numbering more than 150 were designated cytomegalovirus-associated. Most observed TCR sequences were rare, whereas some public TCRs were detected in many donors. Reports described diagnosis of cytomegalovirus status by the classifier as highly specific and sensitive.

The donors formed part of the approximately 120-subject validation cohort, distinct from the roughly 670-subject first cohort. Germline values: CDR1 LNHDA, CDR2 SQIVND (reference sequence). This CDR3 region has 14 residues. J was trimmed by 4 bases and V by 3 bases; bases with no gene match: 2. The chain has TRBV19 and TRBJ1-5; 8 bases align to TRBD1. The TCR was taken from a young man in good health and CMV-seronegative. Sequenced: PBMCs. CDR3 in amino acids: CASSIRTGNQPQHF. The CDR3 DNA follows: TGTGCCAGTAGTATTAGGACAGGGAATCAGCCCCAGCATTTT.